This T cell receptor beta chain was profiled in a study of cytomegalovirus exposure and HLA in healthy donors. The study, taken as a whole, reports: Reportedly, TCR beta sequences accurately predicted HLA-A and HLA-B alleles in most subjects. In a later analysis, HLA-C alleles had the fewest associated TCRs, DRB1 alleles the most.

At the time of sampling, donors were nominally healthy, though unrecorded immune exposures were likely. Trimming cost V 3 bases and J 4 bases, with 16 bases left between them. The CDR3 extends over 15 amino acids. Germline-derived CDR1 and CDR2 are MDHEN and SYDVKM. On this clone: The antigen is not known.

The PCR was carried out with 60 Vbeta primers and 13 Jbeta primers. TCRdb's copy holds only in-frame clones and misses some; the assay was immunoSEQ multiplex PCR. This sample has about 190,000 clones, with almost 75% found just once. The sample comprised PBMCs. The chain carries TRBV28 and TRBJ2-7; D is possibly TRBD1 (5 bases). This TCR was recovered from a woman between 25 and 40 years old in good health and CMV-seropositive. The CDR3 nucleotides read TGTGCCAGCAGTTTCGGCAGGGATGTTTTATACGAGCAGTACTTC. Translating gives CASSFGRDVLYEQYF.